This T cell receptor (beta chain) was profiled in a study of T cells in localized non-small cell lung cancer. Study-wide points: Compared with tumor, uninvolved adjacent lung displayed greater T cell clonality, ranking highest overall. Analysis by sequencing included only one tumor region, so heterogeneity remains possible.

Comments on this clone: Its target is not known.

This CDR3 has 15 residues. With 4 bases removed from V and 3 bases from J, the gap between germline ends came to 17 bases. In germline, CDR1 is SGDLS, CDR2 YYNGEE. TCRdb's copy holds only in-frame clones and misses some; the assay was immunoSEQ multiplex PCR. The sample has approximately 32,000 clones; more than 65% are singletons. The chain couples TRBV9 to TRBJ2-7, with D tentatively TRBD2 (7 bases). The clonotype comes from a male donor aged 60 or over with stage III squamous cell lung carcinoma. Sequencing used peripheral blood, obtained before any cancer treatment. In nucleotides, the CDR3 is TGTGCCAGCAGCTCCGGGGGGCGCAACCACTACGAGCAGTACTTC. Residues: CASSSGGRNHYEQYF.